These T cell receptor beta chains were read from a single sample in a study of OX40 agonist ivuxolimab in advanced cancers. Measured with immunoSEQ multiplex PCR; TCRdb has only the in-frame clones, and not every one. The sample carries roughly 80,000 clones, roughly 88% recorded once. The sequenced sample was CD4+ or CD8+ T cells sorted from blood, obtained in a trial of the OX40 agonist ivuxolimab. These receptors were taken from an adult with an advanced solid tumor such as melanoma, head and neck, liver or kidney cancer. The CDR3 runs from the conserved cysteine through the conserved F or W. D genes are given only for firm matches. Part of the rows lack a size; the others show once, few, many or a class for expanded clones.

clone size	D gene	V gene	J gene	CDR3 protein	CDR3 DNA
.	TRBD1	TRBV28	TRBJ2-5	CASSETGGQETQYF	TGTGCCAGCAGCGAGACAGGGGGCCAAGAGACCCAGTACTTC
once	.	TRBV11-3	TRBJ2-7	CASSPNQRRSSYEQYF	TGTGCCAGCAGCCCCAACCAGCGACGGAGCTCCTACGAGCAGTACTTC
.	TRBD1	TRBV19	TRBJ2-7	CASSTGGQAYEQYF	TGTGCCAGTAGTACTGGTGGACAGGCCTACGAGCAGTACTTC
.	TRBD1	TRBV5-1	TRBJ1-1	CASSAQGGGNTEAFF	TGCGCCAGCAGCGCTCAGGGGGGTGGAAACACTGAAGCTTTCTTT
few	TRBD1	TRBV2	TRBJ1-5	CASRETGGGNQPQHF	TGTGCCAGCAGGGAGACAGGGGGTGGAAATCAGCCCCAGCATTTT
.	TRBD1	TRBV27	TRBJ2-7	CASRGQGRVWEQYF	TGTGCCAGCAGGGGACAGGGACGGGTGTGGGAGCAGTACTTC
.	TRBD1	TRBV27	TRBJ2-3	CASSLSPGTGSDTQYF	TGTGCCAGCAGTTTATCCCCCGGGACAGGATCAGATACGCAGTATTTT
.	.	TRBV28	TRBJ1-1	CASSLQQNTEAFF	TGTGCCAGCAGTTTGCAGCAGAACACTGAAGCTTTCTTT
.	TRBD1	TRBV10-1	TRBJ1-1	CASRTTGENTEAFF	TGCGCCAGCAGGACAACAGGGGAGAACACTGAAGCTTTCTTT
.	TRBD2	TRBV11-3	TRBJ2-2	CASSLSTGGRTGELFF	TGTGCCAGCAGCTTATCCACGGGGGGGCGGACCGGGGAGCTGTTTTTT
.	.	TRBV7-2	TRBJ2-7	CASSMSISGVYEQYF	TGTGCCAGCAGCATGAGCATCTCTGGGGTCTACGAGCAGTACTTC
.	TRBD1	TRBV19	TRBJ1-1	CASSPGQGAFDTEAFF	TGTGCCAGTAGCCCCGGACAGGGGGCGTTTGACACTGAAGCTTTCTTT
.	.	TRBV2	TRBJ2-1	CANPRGREYNEQFF	TGTGCCAACCCCCGGGGGAGAGAATACAATGAGCAGTTCTTC
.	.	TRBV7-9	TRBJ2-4	CASSLGGVAKNIQYF	TGTGCCAGCAGCTTAGGGGGGGTAGCCAAAAACATTCAGTACTTC
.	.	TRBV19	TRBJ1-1	CASSLLGNTEAFF	TGTGCCAGTAGCCTCCTGGGGAACACTGAAGCTTTCTTT
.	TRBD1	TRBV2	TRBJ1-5	CASRTDRVEPQHF	TGTGCCAGTAGAACGGACAGGGTGGAGCCCCAGCATTTT
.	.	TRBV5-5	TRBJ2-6	CASSLAHGLSGANVLTF	TGTGCCAGCAGCTTGGCCCACGGCCTCTCTGGGGCCAACGTCCTGACTTTC
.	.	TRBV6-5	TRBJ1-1	CASRRGDREAFF	TGTGCCAGCAGGAGGGGAGACAGGGAAGCTTTCTTT
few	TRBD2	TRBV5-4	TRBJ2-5	CASSLGGRAREQYF	TGTGCCAGCAGCTTAGGCGGGAGGGCCAGGGAGCAGTACTTC
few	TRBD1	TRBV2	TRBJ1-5	CASSDRENQPQHF	TGTGCCAGCTCGGACAGGGAGAATCAGCCCCAGCATTTT
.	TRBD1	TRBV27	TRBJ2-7	CASSSPGQPYEQYF	TGTGCCAGCAGTTCACCGGGACAGCCCTACGAGCAGTACTTC
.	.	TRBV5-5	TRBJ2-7	CASSPRGQGHSYEQYF	TGTGCCAGCAGCCCTCGAGGGCAGGGGCACTCCTACGAGCAGTACTTC
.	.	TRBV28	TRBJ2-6	CASSGGVGLRSGANVLTF	TGTGCCAGCAGTGGGGGCGTGGGACTGCGCTCTGGGGCCAACGTCCTGACTTTC
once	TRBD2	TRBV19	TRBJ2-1	CASSNSGGLNNEQFF	TGTGCCAGTAGTAATAGCGGGGGCCTCAACAATGAGCAGTTCTTC
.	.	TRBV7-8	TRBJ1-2	CASSQGGAADGMLRGYTF	TGTGCCAGCAGCCAGGGTGGGGCAGCCGATGGGATGCTACGAGGCTACACCTTC
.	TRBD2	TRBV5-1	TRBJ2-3	CASSRLAGSDTQYF	TGCGCCAGCAGCAGACTAGCGGGGTCAGATACGCAGTATTTT
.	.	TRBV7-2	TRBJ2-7	CASSLERVYEQYF	TGTGCCAGCAGCCTTGAGCGGGTCTACGAGCAGTACTTC
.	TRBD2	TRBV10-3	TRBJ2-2	CAISETSGTSTGELFF	TGTGCCATCAGTGAGACTAGCGGGACCTCCACCGGGGAGCTGTTTTTT
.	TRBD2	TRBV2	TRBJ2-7	CASSGRAGEASYEQYF	TGTGCCAGCAGTGGGAGAGCGGGAGAGGCCTCCTACGAGCAGTACTTC
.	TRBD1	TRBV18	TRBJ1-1	CASSDNYRGRNTEAFF	TGTGCCAGCTCCGATAACTACAGGGGGAGGAACACTGAAGCTTTCTTT
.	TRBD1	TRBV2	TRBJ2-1	CASSGGGTGAYNEQFF	TGTGCCAGCAGCGGGGGAGGGACAGGGGCATACAATGAGCAGTTCTTC
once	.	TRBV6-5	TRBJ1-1	CASARDTEAFF	TGTGCCAGCGCCCGGGACACTGAAGCTTTCTTT
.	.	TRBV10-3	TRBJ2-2	CAISDVDLGELFF	TGTGCCATCAGTGACGTCGACCTGGGGGAGCTGTTTTTT
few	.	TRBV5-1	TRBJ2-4	CASSLDGPPWDIQYF	TGCGCCAGCAGCCTGGACGGACCCCCTTGGGACATTCAGTACTTC
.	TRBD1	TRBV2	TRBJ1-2	CASRSTGRIGYTF	TGTGCCAGCCGATCGACAGGGCGAATTGGCTACACCTTC
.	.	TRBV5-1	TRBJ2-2	CASSLDRTANTGELFF	TGCGCCAGCAGCTTAGACCGGACGGCGAACACCGGGGAGCTGTTTTTT
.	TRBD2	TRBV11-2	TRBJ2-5	CASSLVPGTSLQETQYF	TGTGCCAGCAGCTTAGTTCCGGGGACTAGCCTTCAAGAGACCCAGTACTTC
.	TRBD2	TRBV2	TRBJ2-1	CASRRESHNEQFF	TGTGCCAGCAGGCGGGAGTCCCACAATGAGCAGTTCTTC
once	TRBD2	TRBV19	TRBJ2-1	CASTSTGLAGENEQFF	TGTGCCAGTACCTCTACGGGACTAGCGGGGGAAAATGAGCAGTTCTTC
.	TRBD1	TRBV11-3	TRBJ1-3	CASSSGKTGTFGNTIYF	TGTGCCAGCAGCTCCGGAAAGACAGGGACTTTTGGAAACACCATATATTTT
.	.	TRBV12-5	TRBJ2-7	CASGPDLYEQYF	TGTGCTAGTGGGCCGGATCTATACGAGCAGTACTTC
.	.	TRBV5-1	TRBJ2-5	CASSPWGYQETQYF	TGCGCCAGCAGCCCGTGGGGGTACCAAGAGACCCAGTACTTC
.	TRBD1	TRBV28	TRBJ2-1	CASSLWTGGSYNEQFF	TGTGCCAGCAGTTTATGGACAGGGGGCTCCTACAATGAGCAGTTCTTC
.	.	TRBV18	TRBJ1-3	CASSPLTRSGNTIYF	TGTGCCAGCTCACCCCTGACCCGCTCTGGAAACACCATATATTTT
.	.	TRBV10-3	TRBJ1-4	CAISESGGDEKLFF	TGTGCCATCAGTGAGTCAGGGGGGGATGAAAAACTGTTTTTT
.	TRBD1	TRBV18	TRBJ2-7	CASSPPGQGVSYEQYF	TGTGCCAGCTCACCACCGGGACAGGGGGTTTCCTACGAGCAGTACTTC
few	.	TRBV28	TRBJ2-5	CASSLRGGLLAQYF	TGTGCCAGCAGTTTAAGGGGGGGACTCCTGGCCCAGTACTTC
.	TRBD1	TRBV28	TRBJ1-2	CASSIDRGNGYTF	TGTGCCAGCAGCATCGACAGGGGAAATGGCTACACCTTC
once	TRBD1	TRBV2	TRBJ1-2	CASNLQGTVSDGYTF	TGTGCCAGCAACCTACAGGGGACGGTAAGCGATGGCTACACCTTC
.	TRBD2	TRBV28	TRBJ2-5	CASSLMVAGVTQYF	TGTGCCAGCAGTTTAATGGTAGCGGGAGTAACCCAGTACTTC
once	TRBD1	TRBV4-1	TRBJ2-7	CASSQDLGTGPYEQYF	TGCGCCAGCAGCCAAGATCTGGGGACAGGGCCGTACGAGCAGTACTTC